This T cell receptor beta chain was captured in a study of beta chain features in type 1 diabetes. V was cut by 5 bases and J by 1 base, with 5 bases left in between. The CDR3 is 11 residues long. Germline CDR1 DFQATT, CDR2 SNEGSKA (reference sequence). The study's findings and limits: Using cDNA template may skew counts toward highly expressing activated cells. A greater similarity of naive, central memory and Treg TCRB repertoires was seen among patients than among healthy donors. Significant though moderate, a shortening of TCRB CDR3s appeared in all four CD4+ subsets of Type 1 diabetes patients. Fewer junction insertions and more nucleotide deletions appeared in type 1 diabetes patients.

This clone turned up a few times. What it binds is not known. The same CDR3 arises from other DNA sequences in this sample as well. The investigators reverse transcribed all of the isolated RNA, so they sequenced expressed TCRB transcripts. TCRdb's copy holds only in-frame clones and misses some; the assay was immunoSEQ multiplex PCR. The repertoire holds around 300,000 clones, with around 15% as singletons. Sequenced material: central memory CD4+ T cells from blood. This chain joins TRBV20-1 and TRBJ1-1; the D is unclear. The sequence was obtained from a man aged 25 to 40 in good health. As DNA, the CDR3 is TGCAGTGCTCGAGGGAACACTGAAGCTTTCTTT. Translation gives CSARGNTEAFF.